Detailed here is one TCR beta chain. Its antigen is unknown. This sample is part of a study of vaccination effects on CD4 cells after COVID-19. At the level of the study: With 10 ug/ml peptides and 10 IU/ml IL-2, roughly 2.1 million PBMC per well were cultured. Study-level points and caveats: Marked clonal contraction of infection- and vaccine-induced clones was seen late after vaccination.

Clones were read by immunoSEQ multiplex PCR, and TCRdb kept only the in-frame ones, dropping some. The table shows around 62,000 clones, with around 74% occurring only once. Germline values: CDR1 KGHDR, CDR2 SFDVKD. V gave up 5 bases and J gave up 3 bases, with 11 bases separating them. The CDR3 spans 14 residues. With nine to eleven days of culture completed, CD4+ T cells were isolated. Participants completed two doses of the BNT162b2 or mRNA-1273 vaccine. No vaccinee had earlier SARS-CoV-2 infection, and nucleocapsid antibodies were negative. The V gene is TRBV24-1, the J gene TRBJ2-3; D not certain. The starting material was CD4+ T cells from PBMCs cultured without peptide, obtained after COVID-19 vaccination. This receptor was taken from a human donor who received a COVID-19 vaccine. The CDR3 is CATSGWVGTDTQYF. CDR3 coding DNA: TGTGCCACCAGTGGTTGGGTCGGGACAGATACGCAGTATTTT.